This record looks at one T cell receptor (beta chain) sequence and its context. The data stem from a study of T cell changes during pregnancy in multiple sclerosis. The protocol was immunoSEQ multiplex PCR, while the TCRdb copy is restricted to in-frame clones and leaves out a portion. Altogether around 63,000 clones are present, roughly nine tenths being singletons, with the ten largest covering 1% to 1.5%. The CDR3 loop spans 18 amino acids. Germline CDR1 MNHEY, CDR2 SMNVEV (reference sequence). Trimming at V came to 3 bases and at J to 5 bases, leaving 16 bases not matched to a gene. This chain connects TRBV27 to TRBJ2-1, with 7 positions matching TRBD2. The TCR originated in a female donor in good health, enrolled as a control in a pregnancy study. The sequences come from peripheral blood, collected after pregnancy. The DNA for the CDR3 is TGTGCCAGCAGTTTTGGATTTGTAAGCGGGGTCAAGCACAATGAGCAGTTCTTC. Protein: CASSFGFVSGVKHNEQFF.